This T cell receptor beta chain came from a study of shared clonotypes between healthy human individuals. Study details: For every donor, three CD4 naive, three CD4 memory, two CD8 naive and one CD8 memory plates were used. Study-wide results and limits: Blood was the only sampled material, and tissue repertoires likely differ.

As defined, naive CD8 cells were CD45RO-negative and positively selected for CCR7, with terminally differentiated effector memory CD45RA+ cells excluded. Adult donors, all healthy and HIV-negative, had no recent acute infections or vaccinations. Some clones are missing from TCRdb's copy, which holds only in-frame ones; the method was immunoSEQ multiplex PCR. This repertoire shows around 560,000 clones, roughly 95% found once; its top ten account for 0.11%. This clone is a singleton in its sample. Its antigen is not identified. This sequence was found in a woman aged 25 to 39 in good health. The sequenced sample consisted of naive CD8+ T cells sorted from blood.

The CDR3 region has the DNA TGTGCCAGCAGCCCATCGGGACTAGCGGGGCCTTTGGGGACCTACGAGCAGTACTTC. Translated: CASSPSGLAGPLGTYEQYF. V usage is TRBV7-9 and J usage is TRBJ2-7; 13 nucleotides agree with TRBD2. The CDR3 covers 19 residues. V was clipped by 5 bases and J by 2 bases; unmatched bases: 15. Germline values: CDR1 SEHNR, CDR2 FQNEAQ (reference sequence).